This T cell receptor (beta chain) emerged from a study of neurological immune-mediated disorders. Notes on the study in general: Expanded clones shared no CDR3 amino acid sequences across subjects, suggesting private repertoires in all groups. The most TCR clonal expansion was seen in HTLV-1-associated myelopathy, whereas the least was seen in multiple sclerosis, below the level in healthy controls.

Using its own MiXCR run on the 5' RACE reads, TCRdb lists one record per CDR3 protein. The sample includes around 70,000 distinct CDR3 sequences, 2.5% to 4% seen only once; the top ten take 5.2%. This clonotype was detected many times. As yet, its antigen is unknown. The CDR3 sequence is 15 residues long. The ends lost 5 bases at V and 3 bases at J; junction bases unmatched: 8. Per the germline V gene, CDR1 is SGHRS and CDR2 is YFSETQ. The source is a woman aged 50 to 65 with multiple sclerosis. Sequencing was carried out using PBMCs. V gene TRBV5-1 combines with J gene TRBJ2-7, with TRBD1 matching over 10 bases. CDR3 sequence: CASRLTGTGDYEQYF. The CDR3 coding sequence is TGCGCCAGCAGACTCACCGGGACAGGGGACTACGAGCAGTACTTC. The full variable domain, completed using reference TRBV5-1 and TRBJ2-7, is KAGVTQTPRYLIKTRGQQVTLSCSPISGHRSVSWYQQTPGQGLQFLFEYFSETQRNKGNFPGRFSGRQFSNSRSEMNVSTLELGDSALYLCASRLTGTGDYEQYFGPGTRLTVT.